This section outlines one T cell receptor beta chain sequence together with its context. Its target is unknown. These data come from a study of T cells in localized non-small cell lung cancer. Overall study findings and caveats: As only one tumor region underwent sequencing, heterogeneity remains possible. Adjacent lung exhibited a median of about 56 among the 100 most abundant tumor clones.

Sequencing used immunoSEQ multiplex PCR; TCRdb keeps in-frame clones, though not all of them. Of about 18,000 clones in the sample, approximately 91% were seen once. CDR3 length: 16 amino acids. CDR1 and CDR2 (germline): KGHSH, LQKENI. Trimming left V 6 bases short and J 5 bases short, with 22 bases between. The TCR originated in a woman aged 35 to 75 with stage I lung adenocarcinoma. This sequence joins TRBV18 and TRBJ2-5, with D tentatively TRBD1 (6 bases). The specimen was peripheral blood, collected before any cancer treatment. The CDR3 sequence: CASSATQGPPGETQYF. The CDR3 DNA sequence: TGTGCCAGCTCCGCAACGCAGGGGCCCCCGGGTGAGACCCAGTACTTC.